A single sample gave rise to the 20 T cell receptor beta chains below, sequenced in a study of chemoradiotherapy in HPV16-positive cancers. Sequencing was performed with immunoSEQ multiplex PCR; in TCRdb, only in-frame clones are kept and a portion is missing. There are fewer than 40,000 clones in the sample; around 93% occur only once, and about 3.6% lies in the top ten. Here the sequenced sample was blood, taken from a patient who underwent chemoradiotherapy. The origin of the receptors is a human donor with HPV-associated anogenital cancer.

This clone was observed once. This chain connects TRBV9 to TRBJ1-5; possible D gene TRBD1, 5 bases. This CDR3 comprises 15 residues. Germline-derived CDR1 and CDR2 are SGDLS and YYNGEE. V lost 0 bases to trimming and J lost 7 bases, with 14 bases between them. CDR3 residues: CASSVVSRGVQPQHF. CDR3 coding DNA: TGTGCCAGCAGCGTAGTAAGTCGGGGGGTCCAGCCCCAGCATTTT.

The chain combines TRBV7-9 with TRBJ1-4, with TRBD1 identical over 7 bases. Trimming cost V 2 bases and J 7 bases; bases outside gene matches: 4. The CDR3 sequence is 14 residues long. Per germline, CDR1 SEHNR and CDR2 FQNEAQ (reference sequence). CDR3 region: CASSLSQGGEKLFF. The CDR3 nucleotides are TGTGCCAGCAGCTTATCTCAGGGGGGTGAAAAACTGTTTTTT.

J is TRBJ2-1 and V is TRBV7-9; D gene unclear. Trimming removed 5 bases from V and 9 bases from J, with 23 bases in between. This CDR3 has 16 amino acids. The V gene's germline CDR1 is SEHNR and CDR2 FQNEAQ (reference sequence). The CDR3 loop is CASSIPPRANRLEQFF. CDR3 coding DNA: TGTGCCAGCAGCATCCCACCCCGGGCCAATCGGCTTGAGCAGTTCTTC.

The chain employs TRBV29-1 and TRBJ1-2; D is perhaps TRBD1 (6 bases). V dropped 1 base and J dropped 10 bases, with 19 bases sitting between them. Germline loops: CDR1 SQVTM, CDR2 ANQGSEA. This CDR3 comprises 14 residues. In DNA, the CDR3 is TGCAGCGTTGAAGTCATCTACAGGGCTGGGTCCTACACCTTC. As protein: CSVEVIYRAGSYTF.

The chain couples TRBV5-6 to TRBJ2-3; TRBD2 aligns across 8 bases. Germline V gene sequence: CDR1 SGHDT, CDR2 YYEEEE. With V trimmed by 0 bases and J by 1 base, 4 bases remained unmatched. The CDR3 loop spans 16 amino acids. CDR3 coding DNA: TGTGCCAGCAGCTTGGAGGGTAGCGGGGGCACAGATACGCAGTATTTT. Its protein product is CASSLEGSGGTDTQYF.

The rearrangement links TRBV5-1 to TRBJ1-1; TRBD1 is a possible D gene (5 bases). Trimming pared 0 bases from V and 0 bases from J, leaving 12 bases between. The CDR3 is 16 residues long. CDR1 is SGHRS, CDR2 YFSETQ, per germline. The CDR3 reads CASSLARGELNTEAFF. The CDR3 DNA sequence: TGCGCCAGCAGCTTGGCACGGGGGGAGCTGAACACTGAAGCTTTCTTT.

This sequence joins TRBV19 and TRBJ2-7; no clear D gene. Germline V gene lookup returns CDR1 LNHDA and CDR2 SQIVND (reference sequence). The CDR3 extends over 14 amino acids. The V end lost 3 bases, the J end lost 2 bases, and 11 bases lay between the germline ends. CDR3 sequence (DNA): TGTGCCAGTAGTATCTCCAGACGGGCCTACGAGCAGTACTTC. Its translation is CASSISRRAYEQYF.

The chain employs TRBV2 and TRBJ1-6, with unresolved D. The CDR3 has 13 amino acids. Trimming removed 3 bases at V and 14 bases at J, with 14 bases between. Germline CDR1 and CDR2: SNHLY and FYNNEI. The DNA of the CDR3 is TGTGCCAGCAGTGACGAGAGGTACTCATCCCTCCACTTT. This codes for CASSDERYSSLHF. The complete variable domain, with remaining parts taken from reference TRBV2 and TRBJ1-6, reads EPEVTQTPSHQVTQMGQEVILRCVPISNHLYFYWYRQILGQKVEFLVSFYNNEISEKSEIFDDQFSVERPDGSNFTLKIRSTKLEDSAMYFCASSDERYSSLHFGNGTRLTVT.

The V call is TRBV28, the J call TRBJ1-5, with D tentatively TRBD1 (5 bases). The CDR3 is 13 residues long. The germline CDR1 and CDR2 sequences are MDHEN and SYDVKM. Trimming stripped 6 bases from V and 5 bases from J, with 11 bases between. CDR3 nucleotides: TGTGCCAGCAGGCTAGGGACCTATCAGCCCCAGCATTTT. It encodes CASRLGTYQPQHF.

The rearrangement links TRBV7-9 to TRBJ2-5; D possibly corresponds to TRBD1 (6 bases). Looked up from germline, CDR1 is SEHNR and CDR2 is FQNEAQ (reference sequence). V lost 1 base and J lost 13, with 10 bases in between. The CDR3 is 11 residues long. The CDR3 DNA follows: TGTGCCAGCAGCTTAGAAGGGGGTCCGTACTTC. This translates into CASSLEGGPYF.

This clone was counted a single time. The chain employs TRBV30 and TRBJ2-7; the match to TRBD1 covers 10 bases. V trimming: 2 bases; J trimming: 2 bases; junction bases outside the gene matches: 6. The CDR3 runs 15 residues. CDR1 is GTSNPN, CDR2 SVGIG, per germline (reference sequence). The CDR3 here is CAWSIPGQGTYEQYF. In DNA form, the CDR3 reads TGTGCCTGGAGTATTCCGGGACAGGGGACCTACGAGCAGTACTTC.

Concerning this clone: One end of the junction varies from germline; a read error may be responsible. The chain recombines TRBV7-2 with TRBJ2-2; D may be TRBD2 (6 bases). Germline CDR1 SGHTA, CDR2 FQGNSA. The CDR3 is 13 residues long. Here the CDR3 DNA reads TGTGCCAGCAGCTCCCATGGGTCCGGGGGGCTGTTTTTT. Amino acids: CASSSHGSGGLFF.

The V and J genes are TRBV6-1 and TRBJ1-5; D is perhaps TRBD1 (5 bases). V lost 7 bases, J lost 4 bases, and 14 bases lay in between. The CDR3 spans 14 residues. In germline, CDR1 is MNHNS, CDR2 SASEGT. CDR3 loop: CASKRDGLNQPQHF. The DNA of the CDR3 is TGTGCCAGCAAGAGGGACGGACTGAATCAGCCCCAGCATTTT.

V usage is TRBV2 and J usage is TRBJ2-5; no reliable D call. Between the trimmed V and J ends, which lost 4 bases and 5 bases, there was a span of 11 bases. Germline assignment: CDR1 SNHLY and CDR2 FYNNEI. CDR3 length equals 13 residues. The CDR3 loop reads CASSGGLGETQYF. The CDR3 nucleotides are TGTGCCAGCAGTGGGGGTTTAGGGGAGACCCAGTACTTC.

The gene calls are TRBV7-3 and TRBJ2-5; D might be TRBD2 (5 bases). In germline, CDR1 is SGHTA, CDR2 FQGTGA. V was pared by 5 bases and J by 1 base, with 8 bases between. CDR3 length: 13 residues. Here the CDR3 reads CASSVTSQETQYF. The DNA of the CDR3 is TGTGCCAGCAGCGTCACTAGCCAAGAGACCCAGTACTTC.

V usage is TRBV15 and J usage is TRBJ1-4, with 8 bases aligning to TRBD1. This CDR3 has 16 amino acids. The germline V gene encodes CDR1 LNHNV and CDR2 YYDKDF (reference sequence). J gave up 7 bases and V 0 bases, and 7 bases lay outside the gene matches. CDR3 nucleotide sequence: TGTGCCACCAGCAGAGATTCGGGCAGGGGGCCTGAAAAACTGTTTTTT. Translation: CATSRDSGRGPEKLFF.

This clone appeared once. The chain links TRBV7-3 to TRBJ2-5; tentative D call: TRBD1 (5 bases). V lost 5 bases, J lost 5 bases, and 18 bases lay in between. The CDR3 totals 15 residues. CDR1 and CDR2 (germline): SGHTA, FQGTGA. The DNA for the CDR3 is TGTGCCAGCAGCCCAAGTGGGGCAGTCACGGAGACCCAGTACTTC. Protein product: CASSPSGAVTETQYF.

This rearrangement joins TRBV9 to TRBJ2-1; D uncertain. The CDR3 spans 14 residues. The V end lost 1 base, the J end lost 13 bases, and 18 bases lay between the germline ends. Germline CDR1 is SGDLS and CDR2 is YYNGEE. In DNA, the CDR3 is TGTGCCAGCAGCGTAAATCCTGTAGCTCCATTACAGTTCTTC. Protein product: CASSVNPVAPLQFF. Together with reference TRBV9 and TRBJ2-1, the CDR3 gives the full variable domain: DSGVTQTPKHLITATGQRVTLRCSPRSGDLSVYWYQQSLDQGLQFLIQYYNGEERAKGNILERFSAQQFPDLHSELNLSSLELGDSALYFCASSVNPVAPLQFFGPGTRLTVL.

V usage is TRBV5-1 and J usage is TRBJ2-5; D possibly corresponds to TRBD1 (6 bases). CDR1 and CDR2 (germline): SGHRS, YFSETQ. The CDR3 loop spans 18 amino acids. Trimming took off 4 bases at V and 2 bases at J, with 24 bases between the two ends. CDR3 in amino acids: CASSPHLDVQGWQETQYF. The CDR3 DNA reads TGCGCCAGCAGCCCTCACCTCGACGTACAGGGTTGGCAAGAGACCCAGTACTTC.

The CDR3 bases are TGTGCCAGCAGCTTAGTACAGGGGGCAGTGGGTTCACCCCTCCACTTT. This codes for CASSLVQGAVGSPLHF. The chain employs TRBV13 and TRBJ1-6, with TRBD1 matching over 9 bases. The junction had 7 bases not matched to a gene; V was cut back by 1 base and J by 9 bases. The germline gives CDR1 PRHDT, CDR2 FYEKMQ (reference sequence). CDR3 size: 16 residues.